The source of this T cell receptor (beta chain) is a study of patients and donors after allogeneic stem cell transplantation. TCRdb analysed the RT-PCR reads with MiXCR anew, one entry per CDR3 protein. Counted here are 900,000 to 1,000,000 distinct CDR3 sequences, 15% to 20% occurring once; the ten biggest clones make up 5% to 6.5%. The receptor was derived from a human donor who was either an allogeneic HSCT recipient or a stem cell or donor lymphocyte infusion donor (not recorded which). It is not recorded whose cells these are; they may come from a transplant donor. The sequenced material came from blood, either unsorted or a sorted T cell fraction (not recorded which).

This CDR3 reads CASSDTGTQYF. In DNA, the CDR3 is TGTGCCAGCAGTGATACTGGGACCCAGTACTTC. The rearrangement links TRBV25-1 to TRBJ2-5; no clear D gene. There are 11 residues in the CDR3. The germline V gene encodes CDR1 MGHDK and CDR2 SYGVNS. The V and J ends lost 3 bases and 7 bases respectively, with 6 bases between them.